A single sample gave rise to the 26 T cell receptor beta chains below, sequenced in a study of PD-L1 blockade in urothelial cancer. Assay used: immunoSEQ multiplex PCR; TCRdb lists only in-frame clones, some missing. The table includes about 86,000 clones, about 84% detected once. The time point denotes: pretreatment peripheral blood. The sequencing used PBMCs, collected around atezolizumab (anti-PD-L1) treatment. These receptors originate from a man between 60 and 70 years old with urothelial cancer.

The chain employs TRBV4-2 and TRBJ2-1; 9 bases line up with TRBD1. Germline values: CDR1 LGHNA, CDR2 YNFKEQ. The CDR3 contains 16 residues. The ends lost 0 bases at V and 4 bases at J; junction bases unmatched: 4. Here the CDR3 DNA reads TGTGCCAGCAGCCAAGAACAGGGGGCTGGGTACAATGAGCAGTTCTTC. As protein: CASSQEQGAGYNEQFF.

The rearrangement uses TRBV19 and TRBJ1-5; 12 positions agree with TRBD1. With 6 bases clipped from V and 4 bases from J, the junction kept 10 bases outside the gene matches. Germline values: CDR1 LNHDA, CDR2 SQIVND (reference sequence). The CDR3 is 17 residues long. CDR3 residues: CASRAGQGATSNQPQHF. The CDR3 DNA reads as TGTGCCAGTAGAGCGGGACAGGGGGCTACTAGTAATCAGCCCCAGCATTTT.

J is TRBJ2-2 and V is TRBV18; 7 nucleotides line up with TRBD1. V gave up 5 bases and J gave up 8 bases; unmatched junction bases: 5. The CDR3 spans 13 residues. Germline loops: CDR1 KGHSH, CDR2 LQKENI. The CDR3 DNA sequence: TGTGCCAGCTCAGAGGGGGCCGTAGGGGAGCTGTTTTTT. Encoded protein: CASSEGAVGELFF.

This sequence joins TRBV27 and TRBJ1-3; the D is unclear. V shed 2 bases and J shed 0 bases, with 8 bases lying between them. The CDR3 is 15 amino acids. Germline CDR1 and CDR2: MNHEY and SMNVEV (reference sequence). The CDR3 DNA reads as TGTGCCAGCAGTTTAGGGCAGGCCTCTGGAAACACCATATATTTT. This translates into CASSLGQASGNTIYF.

This chain uses TRBV9 with TRBJ1-3; no clear D gene. Germline V gives CDR1 SGDLS, CDR2 YYNGEE. This CDR3 is 13 amino acids long. Trimming shortened V by 0 bases and J by 5 bases, and 6 bases separated the two germline ends. CDR3 amino acids: CASSVGGRNTIYF. CDR3 bases: TGTGCCAGCAGCGTAGGCGGAAGAAACACCATATATTTT.

The V and J genes are TRBV28 and TRBJ1-2; D possibly corresponds to TRBD1 (6 bases). Deletions cut 9 bases from V and 4 bases from J, with 12 bases between. Germline V gene sequence: CDR1 MDHEN, CDR2 SYDVKM. This CDR3 is built from 12 residues. CDR3 bases: TGTGCCAGTACCCCAGGGGCCTATGGCTACACCTTC. Protein product: CASTPGAYGYTF.

Remarks on this clone: It may be a read error: a sequence one base away is much more abundant. This chain's CDR3 is CAWSGYRDRDSYEQYF. CDR3 sequence (DNA): TGTGCCTGGAGTGGTTACCGGGACAGGGACTCCTACGAGCAGTACTTC. This chain uses TRBV30 with TRBJ2-7, with 9 bases aligning to TRBD1. The CDR3 is 16 amino acids. The J segment lost 0 bases and the V segment lost 1 base, leaving 7 bases of the junction unmatched. Germline lookup yields CDR1 GTSNPN and CDR2 SVGIG (reference sequence).

The chain employs TRBV21-1 and TRBJ2-1; the DNA was not used to check the table's D call, TRBD1. TRBV21-1 is classified as a pseudogene. The CDR3 totals 13 residues. The CDR3 spells CASIHHSDNEQFF. DNA for the CDR3: TGTGCCAGCATACACCATTCCGACAATGAGCAGTTCTTC.

V and J are TRBV7-6 and TRBJ1-5, with D maybe TRBD1 (6 bases). V was trimmed by 6 bases and J by 4 bases, leaving 10 bases between them. Germline CDR1 and CDR2: SGHVS and FNYEAQ. The CDR3 has 13 amino acids. CDR3 sequence (DNA): TGTGCCAGCAGTCTCGGGACAAATCAGCCCCAGCATTTT. Its translation: CASSLGTNQPQHF.

This chain uses TRBV5-5 with TRBJ1-1; D is perhaps TRBD1 (5 bases). Germline V gene lookup returns CDR1 SGHKS and CDR2 YYEKEE (reference sequence). Trimming took off 1 base at V and 2 bases at J, with 12 bases between the two ends. The CDR3 has 15 amino acids. Here the CDR3 DNA reads TGTGCCAGCAGCTTGTGGCAGGGCATAAACACTGAAGCTTTCTTT. This translates into CASSLWQGINTEAFF.

The V gene is TRBV10-3, the J gene TRBJ2-7, with D possibly being TRBD2 (6 bases). Trimming left V 4 bases short and J 2 bases short, with 15 bases between. CDR3 length: 15 residues. CDR1 ENHRY and CDR2 SYGVKD come from the germline V gene. CDR3 in amino acids: CAISGSGRGAYEQYF. For the CDR3, the DNA is TGTGCCATCAGTGGGTCTGGGCGGGGAGCCTACGAGCAGTACTTC.

The chain has TRBV5-1 and TRBJ2-5, with 8 bases matching TRBD1. Per the germline V gene, CDR1 is SGHRS and CDR2 is YFSETQ. The CDR3 extends over 14 amino acids. With V trimmed by 5 bases and J by 5 bases, 8 bases remained unmatched. CDR3: CASRSNRGYETQYF. For the CDR3, the DNA is TGCGCCAGCAGGTCCAACAGGGGGTATGAGACCCAGTACTTC.

The chain links TRBV4-2 to TRBJ2-7; 9 nucleotides align to TRBD1. The germline gives CDR1 LGHNA, CDR2 YNFKEQ. V was pared by 3 bases and J by 2 bases, with 2 bases of the junction left unmatched. The CDR3 has 14 amino acids. In nucleotides, the CDR3 is TGTGCCAGCAGCCATGGGGACAGGGCCTACGAGCAGTACTTC. Residues: CASSHGDRAYEQYF.

The V and J genes are TRBV6-5 and TRBJ1-2; 8 nucleotides agree with TRBD1. V was clipped by 5 bases and J by 4 bases; unmatched bases: 3. CDR1 MNHEY and CDR2 SVGAGI come from the germline V gene. CDR3 length: 13 residues. The CDR3 sequence is CASSGTGTYGYTF. As DNA, the CDR3 is TGTGCCAGCAGTGGGACAGGTACCTATGGCTACACCTTC.

The chain recombines TRBV11-3 with TRBJ2-3; TRBD2 is a possible D gene (5 bases). Looked up from germline, CDR1 is SGHNT and CDR2 is YENEEA. Between the trimmed V and J ends, which lost 5 bases and 1 base, there was a span of 10 bases. The CDR3 loop spans 14 amino acids. CDR3 in amino acids: CASSPRGGTDTQYF. The CDR3 nucleotides are TGTGCCAGCAGCCCCCGGGGTGGCACAGATACGCAGTATTTT.

The rearrangement uses TRBV28 and TRBJ2-7, with 12 bases lining up with TRBD2. V was clipped by 5 bases and J by 5 bases; unmatched bases: 10. The CDR3 is 16 amino acids. Per the germline V gene, CDR1 is MDHEN and CDR2 is SYDVKM. CDR3 in amino acids: CASSPLRTSGTHEQYF. The CDR3 DNA follows: TGTGCCAGCAGTCCCCTCCGGACTAGCGGGACCCACGAGCAGTACTTC.

The genes are TRBV19 and TRBJ2-6, with 8 bases lining up with TRBD2. Germline-derived CDR1 and CDR2 are LNHDA and SQIVND (reference sequence). Trimming took 10 bases from V and 2 from J; bases not matched to a gene: 13. The length of the CDR3 is 17 residues. DNA for the CDR3: TGTGCCATTTCGGGGGGGGGATTTCTCCCTGGGGCCAACGTCCTGACTTTC. As protein: CAISGGGFLPGANVLTF.

V gene TRBV9 combines with J gene TRBJ2-2; 8 nucleotides match TRBD2. V trimming: 0 bases; J trimming: 5 bases; junction bases outside the gene matches: 6. CDR1 is SGDLS, CDR2 YYNGEE, per germline. This CDR3 region has 16 residues. In DNA form, the CDR3 reads TGTGCCAGCAGCGTAGGGGTAGCGGGAAAAACCGGGGAGCTGTTTTTT. It is translated as CASSVGVAGKTGELFF.

V usage is TRBV6-5 and J usage is TRBJ2-7; perhaps TRBD2 as D (6 bases). There are 15 residues in the CDR3. CDR1 and CDR2 (germline): MNHEY, SVGAGI. V was trimmed by 6 bases and J by 4 bases, leaving 19 bases between them. The CDR3 DNA is TGTGCCAGCAGCCCTGGGGTGGTAGGAGGGTACGAGCAGTACTTC. Translating gives CASSPGVVGGYEQYF.

The chain employs TRBV7-9 and TRBJ2-7; TRBD2 aligns across 7 bases. Germline V gene data show CDR1 as SEHNR and CDR2 as FQNEAQ (reference sequence). The CDR3 is 14 amino acids. V was clipped by 1 base and J by 4 bases; unmatched bases: 4. The chain's CDR3 is CASSLVSGNYEQYF. The CDR3 DNA sequence: TGTGCCAGCAGCTTAGTCAGCGGGAATTACGAGCAGTACTTC.

The chain joins TRBV7-2 to TRBJ2-7; 7 nucleotides align to TRBD2. The germline V gene has CDR1 SGHTA and CDR2 FQGNSA. V lost 5 bases and J lost 6; bases outside the gene matches: 7. CDR3 size: 13 residues. CDR3 DNA: TGTGCCAGCAGCCTGGGGGGGAGGCGCGAGCAGTACTTC. Its translation is CASSLGGRREQYF.

The chain couples TRBV5-6 to TRBJ2-5; D possibly corresponds to TRBD2 (5 bases). The V gene lost 0 bases and the J gene lost 2 bases, with 8 bases spanning the gap. CDR3 length equals 14 residues. Germline values: CDR1 SGHDT, CDR2 YYEEEE. CDR3 DNA: TGTGCCAGCAGCTTGGTAGCGAATCAAGAGACCCAGTACTTC. Translation gives CASSLVANQETQYF. Based on the CDR3 plus reference TRBV5-6 and TRBJ2-5, the full variable domain is DAGVTQSPTHLIKTRGQQVTLRCSPKSGHDTVSWYQQALGQGPQFIFQYYEEEERQRGNFPDRFSGHQFPNYSSELNVNALLLGDSALYLCASSLVANQETQYFGPGTRLLVL.

This clone was observed a single time. This chain joins TRBV5-4 and TRBJ2-7; a possible D gene is TRBD1 (6 bases). The CDR3 is made up of 15 amino acids. V lost 2 bases and J lost 0, with 12 bases in between. Germline V gene data show CDR1 as SGHNT and CDR2 as YYREEE (reference sequence). CDR3 in amino acids: CASSLSGRGSYEQYF. The CDR3 coding sequence is TGTGCCAGCAGCTTATCGGGCAGGGGCTCCTACGAGCAGTACTTC.

With regard to this clone: This sample also contains other DNA sequences that code for the same CDR3. This chain joins TRBV5-4 and TRBJ2-7; D gene unclear. Trimming took off 1 base at V and 0 bases at J, with 5 bases between the two ends. The CDR3 loop spans 13 amino acids. Germline lookup yields CDR1 SGHNT and CDR2 YYREEE (reference sequence). The CDR3 DNA sequence: TGTGCCAGCAGCTTGACGGGCTCCTACGAGCAGTACTTC. Protein: CASSLTGSYEQYF.

The V gene is TRBV4-2, the J gene TRBJ2-2; D not resolved. CDR3 length equals 14 residues. Trimming left V 4 bases short and J 3 bases short, with 9 bases between. Germline CDR1 LGHNA, CDR2 YNFKEQ. The CDR3: CASSLAQYTGELFF. CDR3 nucleotides: TGTGCCAGCAGCCTTGCCCAGTACACCGGGGAGCTGTTTTTT.

The rearrangement uses TRBV5-1 and TRBJ2-2; 7 bases agree with TRBD1. Trimming at V came to 5 bases and at J to 3 bases, leaving 4 bases not matched to a gene. The CDR3 runs to 14 residues. Germline V gene lookup returns CDR1 SGHRS and CDR2 YFSETQ. The CDR3, as DNA: TGCGCCAGCAGTCAGACAGGGTACACCGGGGAGCTGTTTTTT. This gives the protein CASSQTGYTGELFF.